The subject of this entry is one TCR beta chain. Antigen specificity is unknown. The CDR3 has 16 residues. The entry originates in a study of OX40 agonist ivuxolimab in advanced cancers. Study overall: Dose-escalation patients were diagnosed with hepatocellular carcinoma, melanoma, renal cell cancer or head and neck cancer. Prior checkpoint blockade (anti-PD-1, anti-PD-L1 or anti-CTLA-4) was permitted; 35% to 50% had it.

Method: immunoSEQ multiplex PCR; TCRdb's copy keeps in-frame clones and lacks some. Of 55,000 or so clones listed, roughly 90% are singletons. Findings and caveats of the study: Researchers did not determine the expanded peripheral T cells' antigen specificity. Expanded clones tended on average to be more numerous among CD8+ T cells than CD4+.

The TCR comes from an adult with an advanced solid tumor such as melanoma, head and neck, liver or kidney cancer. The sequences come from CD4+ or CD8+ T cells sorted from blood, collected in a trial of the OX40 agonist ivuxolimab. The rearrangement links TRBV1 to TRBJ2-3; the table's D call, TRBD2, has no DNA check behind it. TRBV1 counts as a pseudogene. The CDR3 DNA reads TGCACCAGCAGCCCGACGACTAGCGGAAGACAAGATACGCAGTATTTT. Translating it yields CTSSPTTSGRQDTQYF.